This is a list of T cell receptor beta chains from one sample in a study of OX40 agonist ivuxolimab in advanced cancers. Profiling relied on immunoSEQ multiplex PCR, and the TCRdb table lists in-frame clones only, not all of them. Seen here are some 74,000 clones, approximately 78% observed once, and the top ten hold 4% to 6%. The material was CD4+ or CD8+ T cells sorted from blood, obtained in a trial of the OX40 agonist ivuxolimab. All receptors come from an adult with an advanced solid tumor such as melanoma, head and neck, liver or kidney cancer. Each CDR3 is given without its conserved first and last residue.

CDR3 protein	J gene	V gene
ASSLGRDSISGANVLT	TRBJ2-6	TRBV7-9
ASSLGGGSYNEQF	TRBJ2-1	TRBV7-2
ASSLLQGSNSPLH	TRBJ1-6	TRBV7-2
ASSFPTRGNTIY	TRBJ1-3	TRBV28
ASSLDARGEQY	TRBJ2-7	TRBV6-6
ASSQDIASGGSDTQY	TRBJ2-3	TRBV4-3
ASSQPTKTGPTFNYGYT	TRBJ1-2	TRBV4-1
ASSAGTNPEGETQY	TRBJ2-5	TRBV9
ASSLTSINTGELF	TRBJ2-2	TRBV28
ASSYYRDGYT	TRBJ1-2	TRBV28
ASSVTSGTDTQY	TRBJ2-3	TRBV5-4
ASSPRSPSSGANVLT	TRBJ2-6	TRBV5-1
ASSRSGETQY	TRBJ2-5	TRBV19
ASSDSRSRAPSDTQY	TRBJ2-3	TRBV25-1
ASGQIQETQY	TRBJ2-5	TRBV5-1
ASSPNLDRGEQY	TRBJ2-7	TRBV18
ASSLGLAGDGRSEQY	TRBJ2-7	TRBV5-5
ATSRGRNWGGSTDTQY	TRBJ2-3	TRBV15
ATAGTGASRTQY	TRBJ2-5	TRBV2
ASGKDGSASGYT	TRBJ1-2	TRBV27
ASSPAGQPQH	TRBJ1-5	TRBV27
ASSQIQPPGYGYT	TRBJ1-2	TRBV7-8
ASSPGTAWNTEAF	TRBJ1-1	TRBV6-5
ASSRETGTPAYEQY	TRBJ2-7	TRBV18
AISGDRHTGELF	TRBJ2-2	TRBV15
ASSLYQETQY	TRBJ2-5	TRBV7-2
ASSDRDRSSYEQY	TRBJ2-7	TRBV5-1
ASSRGPTGQGDGNTIY	TRBJ1-3	TRBV7-2
ASSLGLTANTGELF	TRBJ2-2	TRBV5-1
ASSLLRLVGELF	TRBJ2-2	TRBV28
ASSQQQGMNTEAF	TRBJ1-1	TRBV7-9
ASSPKPIYVEKLF	TRBJ1-4	TRBV27
ASSRRTSGSSYNEQF	TRBJ2-1	TRBV10-3
ASSERQGTSYT	TRBJ1-2	TRBV18
ASTAGGAAEGSGNTIY	TRBJ1-3	TRBV28
ASTIGAGGSYEQY	TRBJ2-7	TRBV7-2
ASTPGGGGLSYEQY	TRBJ2-7	TRBV28
ASSKLAGGYNEQF	TRBJ2-1	TRBV11-3
ASSSPTGLAWTQY	TRBJ2-5	TRBV28
ASSTDNSPLH	TRBJ1-6	TRBV5-4